A selection of T cell receptor beta chains follows, all from one sample in a study of siplizumab effects on memory and regulatory T cells. TCRdb's copy holds only in-frame clones and misses some; the assay was immunoSEQ multiplex PCR. Of over 100,000 clones in the sample, under 95% were seen once. The sequenced material came from Tregs sorted from blood. The source of these receptors is a human donor in good health. Each CDR3 is given with its conserved first and last residue. A D gene is named only where the DNA matches it firmly. The size entry is marked missing in some rows and otherwise reads once, few, many or a size class.

.	TRBD2	TRBJ2-3	TRBV10-2	TGCGCCAGCAGTCACTTTCTCGGGACTAGCGGGGTTCAGATAAGCACAGATACGCAGTATTTT	CASSHFLGTSGVQISTDTQYF
.	.	TRBJ1-3	TRBV6-1	TGTGCCAGCAGTGACAGGGCTATCTCTGGAAACACCATATATTTT	CASSDRAISGNTIYF
.	TRBD1	TRBJ1-1	TRBV2	TGTGCCAGCAGAGGAACAGGGGGTCTCACTGAAGCTTTCTTT	CASRGTGGLTEAFF
.	.	TRBJ2-7	TRBV5-5	TGTGCCAGCAGCTTGGTTGGGACGGACAGCTACGAGCAGTACTTC	CASSLVGTDSYEQYF
.	.	TRBJ2-7	TRBV5-1	TGCGCCAGCAGCTTGGCCATGGGACACCTCTACGAGCAGTACTTC	CASSLAMGHLYEQYF
.	.	TRBJ2-4	TRBV11-2	TGTGCCAGCAGCTTAGGGCAGACTACTCGTCAAAACATTCAGTACTTC	CASSLGQTTRQNIQYF
.	.	TRBJ2-5	TRBV5-1	TGCGCCAGCAGCCTCCAAGAGACCCAGTACTTC	CASSLQETQYF
.	.	TRBJ2-7	TRBV11-1	TGTGCCAGCACCCGGATAAGGGGGTCCTACGAGCAGTACTTC	CASTRIRGSYEQYF
.	.	TRBJ1-2	TRBV15	TGTGCCACCAGCAGAGATGGAAACTATGGCTACACCTTC	CATSRDGNYGYTF
.	.	TRBJ1-2	TRBV5-1	TGCGCCAGCAGCCTAGTGGGCCCCGGGGGTGGTGGCTACACCTTC	CASSLVGPGGGGYTF
.	.	TRBJ2-7	TRBV11-3	TGTGCCAGCAGCTTAGAGGGGGCCGCCTACGAGCAGTACTTC	CASSLEGAAYEQYF
once	.	TRBJ1-5	TRBV29-1	TGCAGCGTTGGGACGCACAATCAGCCCCAGCATTTT	CSVGTHNQPQHF
.	TRBD1	TRBJ1-3	TRBV7-6	TGTGCCAGCAGCTCCGAATGGACAGGTGGAAACACCATATATTTT	CASSSEWTGGNTIYF
.	.	TRBJ2-5	TRBV5-1	TGCGCCAGCAGCTCGATCAGCGGGCTGAGGGTAGGAGAGACCCAGTACTTC	CASSSISGLRVGETQYF
.	.	TRBJ1-2	TRBV12-5	TGTGCTAGTGGTTTGCAGGGTTTCTATGGCTACACCTTC	CASGLQGFYGYTF
.	TRBD2	TRBJ2-5	TRBV7-3	TGTGCCAGCAGCTTAGGGCTAGCGGGAGGCTTGTGGCAAGAGACCCAGTACTTC	CASSLGLAGGLWQETQYF
.	.	TRBJ2-5	TRBV9	TGTGCCAGCAGCGTAGAAAGAGGGAAAGAGACCCAGTACTTC	CASSVERGKETQYF
.	.	TRBJ2-1	TRBV10-1	TGCGCCAGCGGGGATACTAGTAACTACAATGAGCAGTTCTTC	CASGDTSNYNEQFF
.	.	TRBJ1-6	TRBV5-4	TGTGCCAGCAGCTTGACGGGAGTGCCTTCACCCCTCCACTTT	CASSLTGVPSPLHF
.	.	TRBJ1-1	TRBV2	TGTGCCAGCGGGTTTATTGATCCCCTTCGGGCTTTCTTT	CASGFIDPLRAFF
.	.	TRBJ1-1	TRBV11-2	TGTGCCAGCAGCTTATTTTCGATGGAAGCTTTCTTT	CASSLFSMEAFF
.	.	TRBJ2-5	TRBV7-9	TGTGCCAGCAGCTTAGCGACGGGGATCGGGGAGACCCAGTACTTC	CASSLATGIGETQYF
.	.	TRBJ1-5	TRBV29-1	TGCAGCGTTAGAATTGACGGACACCCCAATCAGCCCCAGCATTTT	CSVRIDGHPNQPQHF
.	TRBD1	TRBJ1-1	TRBV6-6	TGTGCCAGCAGTCTGGGACAGGGCGGAACTGAAGCTTTCTTT	CASSLGQGGTEAFF
.	.	TRBJ2-5	TRBV4-2	TGTGCCAGCAGCCAAGATGGAGTTATAGGGGAGACCCAGTACTTC	CASSQDGVIGETQYF
.	.	TRBJ1-6	TRBV6-5	TGTGCCAGCAGTTACGATTTTAGCGTCGATTCACCCCTCCACTTT	CASSYDFSVDSPLHF
.	TRBD2	TRBJ2-1	TRBV10-3	TGTGCCACAGCCGGGACTAGCGGTTCCAATGAGCAGTTCTTC	CATAGTSGSNEQFF
.	.	TRBJ1-1	TRBV10-2	TGCGCCAGCAATCCGACAGTGAACACTGAAGCTTTCTTT	CASNPTVNTEAFF
.	TRBD1	TRBJ2-1	TRBV27	TGTGCCAGCATCTCGGGACAGGGGGGGAGGTCCTCCTACAATGAGCAGTTCTTC	CASISGQGGRSSYNEQFF
.	.	TRBJ2-1	TRBV7-9	TGTGCCAGCAGCTTAGCCTCTGGGTACAATGAGCAGTTCTTC	CASSLASGYNEQFF
.	.	TRBJ2-3	TRBV14	TGTGCCAGCAGCCAAGATGCAGGGATGGGCACAGATACGCAGTATTTT	CASSQDAGMGTDTQYF
.	.	TRBJ2-7	TRBV4-1	TGCGCCAGCAGCCCATTGGGTAGACAATCCTCCTACGAGCAGTACTTC	CASSPLGRQSSYEQYF
once	TRBD1	TRBJ1-1	TRBV19	TGTGCCAGTAGTATTCGGACAGGGATAAGGGACACTGAAGCTTTCTTT	CASSIRTGIRDTEAFF
.	TRBD1	TRBJ2-7	TRBV5-1	TGCGCCAGCAGCTATCGGGGGACAGGGGTTTACGAGCAGTACTTC	CASSYRGTGVYEQYF
.	.	TRBJ1-4	TRBV5-1	TGCGCCAGCAGCTTGGTAGGGATAGACGAAAAACTGTTTTTT	CASSLVGIDEKLFF
.	TRBD2	TRBJ2-7	TRBV6-6	TGTGCCATCCGTGAAAGCGGGAGCTCCTACGAGCAGTACTTC	CAIRESGSSYEQYF
.	.	TRBJ2-5	TRBV29-1	TGCAGCGTTGGGGGCTACCAAGAGACCCAGTACTTC	CSVGGYQETQYF
.	TRBD1	TRBJ2-2	TRBV5-1	TGCGCCAGCAGCTTACAGGGGATGGCCGGGGAGCTGTTTTTT	CASSLQGMAGELFF
few	TRBD1	TRBJ1-5	TRBV4-1	TGCGCCAGCAGCCAAATAACAGGGGGCTATCAGCCCCAGCATTTT	CASSQITGGYQPQHF
.	.	TRBJ2-4	TRBV19	TGTGCCAGTAGTATCCAACGGGGAGGGGGCCAAAACATTCAGTACTTC	CASSIQRGGGQNIQYF
.	.	TRBJ1-2	TRBV21-1	TGTGCCAGCAGCAATAAACTCGTACAGGGGCCTTACTATGGCTACACCTTC	CASSNKLVQGPYYGYTF
.	.	TRBJ1-2	TRBV10-3	TGTGCCGCCGGGGGGGAATGGTATGGCTACACCTTC	CAAGGEWYGYTF
.	.	TRBJ1-2	TRBV15	TGTGCCACCGCCCGAGGGTCTTCTCCTGGCTACACCTTC	CATARGSSPGYTF
.	TRBD1	TRBJ2-1	TRBV2	TGTGCCAGCAGGGGGGACAGGGGGTCTATCAATGAGCAGTTCTTC	CASRGDRGSINEQFF
once	.	TRBJ1-1	TRBV2	TGTGCCAGCAGTCCGTTGTTTCTAGAAGCTTTCTTT	CASSPLFLEAFF
.	TRBD1	TRBJ2-3	TRBV10-3	TGTGCCACAGAACCGGGACAGGGGGACTCAGATACGCAGTATTTT	CATEPGQGDSDTQYF
.	.	TRBJ2-3	TRBV5-1	TGCGCCAGCAGCGTGGAGTGGGGGACAGATACGCAGTATTTT	CASSVEWGTDTQYF
.	TRBD1	TRBJ1-5	TRBV27	TGTGCCAGCAGTTCGGGACAGGGGGCGGGACAGCCCCAGCATTTT	CASSSGQGAGQPQHF
.	.	TRBJ1-1	TRBV30	TGTGCCTGGAGTCGGATCTCCGGTACTGAAGCTTTCTTT	CAWSRISGTEAFF
.	.	TRBJ1-2	TRBV6-5	TGTGCCAGCAGCTCCCCCCGGGTAGGGGGCTACACCTTC	CASSSPRVGGYTF
few	.	TRBJ2-1	TRBV11-2	TGTGCCAGCAGCTTAGAGGTCCGATTCAATGAGCAGTTCTTC	CASSLEVRFNEQFF
.	.	TRBJ1-1	TRBV18	TGTGCCAGCTCACTCCGTGGTGGCAGGAACACTGAAGCTTTCTTT	CASSLRGGRNTEAFF